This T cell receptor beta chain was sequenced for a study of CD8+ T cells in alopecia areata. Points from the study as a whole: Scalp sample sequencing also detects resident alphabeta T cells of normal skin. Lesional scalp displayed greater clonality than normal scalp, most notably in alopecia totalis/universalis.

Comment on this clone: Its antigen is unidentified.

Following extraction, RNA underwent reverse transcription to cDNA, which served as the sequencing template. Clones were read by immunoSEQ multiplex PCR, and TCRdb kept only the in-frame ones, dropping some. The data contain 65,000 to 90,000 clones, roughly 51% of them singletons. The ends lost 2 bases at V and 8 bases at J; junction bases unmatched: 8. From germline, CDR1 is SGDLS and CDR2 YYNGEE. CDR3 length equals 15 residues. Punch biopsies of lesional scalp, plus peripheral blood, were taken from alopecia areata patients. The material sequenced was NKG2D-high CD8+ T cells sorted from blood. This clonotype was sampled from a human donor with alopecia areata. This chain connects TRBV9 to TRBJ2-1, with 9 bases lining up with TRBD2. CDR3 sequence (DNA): TGTGCCAGCAGCGTGTTCAGCGGGGGGTTCTATGAGCAGTTCTTC. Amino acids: CASSVFSGGFYEQFF.